This T cell receptor (beta chain) was captured in a study of long-term antiretroviral therapy in people with HIV (dated by TCRdb to the early 2020s). Context from the whole study: The earliest samples were collected approximately a decade before the 2015 WHO recommendation for immediate ART, a period when ART was typically delayed until CD4 counts fell. A total of fewer than 200 cryopreserved PBMC samples were contributed to the cohort by 30 adults with confirmed HIV infection, with samples collected serially over a mean of roughly six years (range 1-12). No cross-contamination during QIAcube processing was seen in test extractions of a monoclonal T-cell line run alongside 30 to 35 polyclonal samples. This retrospective serial study examined whether starting ART and sustained HIV suppression were associated with changes in the composition and diversity of the TRB repertoire in peripheral blood. Of the roughly 27 participants with HIV, ten to eleven were female.

For this chain, trimming is 2 bases at the V end and 6 bases at the J end, and the number of junction bases without a gene match is 12. Taken from the germline V gene, the CDR1 and CDR2 loops are MNHEY and SVGAGI. The CDR3 contains 16 residues, cysteine and phenylalanine counted. Of the read, only the CDR3 DNA is kept; its 48 bases are in frame from base 1. The immunoSEQ hsTCRB v3.0 assay was used at survey level resolution to sequence the TRB variable region. The target sequencing depth for TRB was 40,000-50,000 T-cell genomes per sample. TRB libraries were pooled and sequenced on an Illumina MiSeq using a v3 150-cycle kit. For the original study's pipeline: Repertoire analysis was run in R within a reproducible Nextflow workflow that covered QC, data transformation and analysis. LymphoSeq2, an R package for exploring AIRR-Seq data, was used to implement custom analyses. A handful of samples that yielded fewer than 5000 total TRB sequences were excluded, so that 150 to 200 HIV repertoires were analyzed. Among the 180 to 200 HIV repertoires that were kept, 59 were collected before ART initiation and about 130 were collected after ART initiation. Each repertoire was downsampled to 5000 TRB nucleotide sequences, and summary statistics were averaged across 100 downsampling iterations. The analysis kept only TRB sequences whose CDR3 regions were at least seven amino acids long. A Shannon entropy-derived clonality score and the Gini coefficient were used to measure diversity. In the repertoire networks, any two of the top 5000 CDR3 amino acid sequences were connected whenever the two sequences differed by an edit distance of one. For TRB CDR3 amino acid sequences, antigen specificity groups and MHC restriction were predicted with GLIPH2. To flag known CMV, EBV, HIV or tissue antigen associations, CDR3 amino acid sequences were matched against VDJdb and McPAS-TCR. Pre-ART, post-ART and control groups were compared with Wilcoxon signed-rank tests and Holm-Bonferroni correction. TCRdb re-hosts the immuneACCESS table, in-frame sequences only. Its copies lack some clones; in the studies checked, an unresolved V gene accounts for under half of them, and the cause for the rest is not known. Clonal size and the V and J genes are those of that table, whereas D and trimming came from the DNA. A total of 25,000 to 30,000 clones appear in this sample, 85% to 95% of them only once. Of the sample, about 2.6% is held by the ten largest clones.

Turning to this clone: The clone's antigen remains unknown. No much larger clone exists at a distance of one base, and base qualities are not known.

The full study reports these points: Starting ART was linked to a significant rise in TRB diversity, yet even after long-term ART the diversity remained significantly lower than in transplant donor controls. Samples dated from about 2003 to 2018, and the ART regimens used may be less effective than current ones. No data were available on ART adherence, viral resistance or therapy changes, limiting inferences about post-ART repertoire changes. Because cell numbers in pre-ART samples were limited, unsorted PBMC were profiled instead of sorted CD4+ and CD8+ T cells. Compared with controls, HIV repertoires had narrower CDR3 length ranges, and the network structure pointed to an antigen-experienced repertoire that shifted only slightly toward naive after ART. Expanded TRB clones identified before ART initiation dominated the repertoire across all time points, though the dominance fluctuated and decreased in many PLHIV after ART. Because PBMC availability was limited, only the TCR beta chain was sequenced, with no alpha chain pairing.

To be included, a participant needed at least one PBMC sample from before ART initiation plus at least two post-ART samples. Treatment was received in the United States of America by all participants with HIV. Before DNA extraction, cryopreserved samples of roughly 0.85-11 million PBMC were thawed and then washed. At the time of the earliest PBMC sample, participants with HIV were aged between roughly 20 and 60 years. PBMC samples from each participant spanned 1-4 timepoints before ART initiation and 2-8 timepoints after ART initiation, with a median of 7 samples. For every participant, serial HIV viral load, CD4+ T-cell count, ART history and demographic data were obtained. Genomic DNA was extracted from unsorted PBMC with a Qiagen kit on a QIAcube, with processing performed in batches of 12 samples.

The TCR comes from a man aged 50 or older with HIV. In this chain, TRBV6-5 is recombined with TRBJ1-1, and 7 junction bases match TRBD1. The sample consisted of unsorted PBMCs, taken 7.4 years after starting antiretroviral therapy. The CDR3 region: CASSYRGRQGGSEAFF. The DNA sequence follows: TGTGCCAGCAGTTACAGGGGCAGACAGGGCGGGTCTGAAGCTTTCTTT.